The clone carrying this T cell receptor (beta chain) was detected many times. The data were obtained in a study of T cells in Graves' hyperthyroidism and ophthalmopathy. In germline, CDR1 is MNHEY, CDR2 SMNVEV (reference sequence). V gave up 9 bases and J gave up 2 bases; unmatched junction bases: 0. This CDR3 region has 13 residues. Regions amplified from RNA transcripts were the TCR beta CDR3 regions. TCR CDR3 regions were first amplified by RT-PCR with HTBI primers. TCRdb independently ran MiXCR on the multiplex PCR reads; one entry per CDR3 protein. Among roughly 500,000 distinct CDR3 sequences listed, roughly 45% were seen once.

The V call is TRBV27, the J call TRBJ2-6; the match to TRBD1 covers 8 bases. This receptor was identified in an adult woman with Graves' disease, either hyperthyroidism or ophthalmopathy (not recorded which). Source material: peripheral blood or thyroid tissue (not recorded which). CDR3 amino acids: CARQGAGANVLTF. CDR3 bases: TGTGCCAGACAGGGGGCTGGGGCCAACGTCCTGACTTTC.